These T cell receptor beta chains were read from a single sample in a study of blood T cell repertoires in COVID-19. The method was immunoSEQ multiplex PCR; TCRdb's version includes in-frame clones alone and lacks a portion of them. The sample shows 350,000 to 400,000 clones, 80% to 95% of them seen only once. What was sequenced was PBMCs or T cells enriched from blood (not recorded which). All receptors derive from a woman in her thirties or forties who had been exposed to COVID-19. Both conserved end residues are part of each CDR3. A D gene is named only where the DNA matches it firmly. Clone size is shown for a subset of rows, as once, few, many or a class of expanded clone.

d_gene: TRBD1; abundance: -; v_gene: TRBV5-1; j_gene: TRBJ2-4; CDR3aa: CASSWTGTGKNIQYF; CDR3nt: TGCGCCAGCAGCTGGACCGGGACAGGAAAAAACATTCAGTACTTC
d_gene: -; abundance: -; v_gene: TRBV5-4; j_gene: TRBJ1-4; CDR3aa: CASSSGGATGKLFF; CDR3nt: TGTGCCAGCAGCTCGGGTGGGGCGACCGGAAAACTGTTTTTT
d_gene: TRBD1; abundance: once; v_gene: TRBV15; j_gene: TRBJ1-3; CDR3aa: CATSRAGTGATIYF; CDR3nt: TGTGCCACCAGCAGAGCCGGGACAGGGGCGACCATATATTTT
d_gene: -; abundance: -; v_gene: TRBV15; j_gene: TRBJ1-4; CDR3aa: CATSRSRGGLHEKLFF; CDR3nt: TGTGCCACCAGCAGATCCCGGGGGGGTTTGCATGAAAAACTGTTTTTT
d_gene: TRBD1; abundance: -; v_gene: TRBV5-5; j_gene: TRBJ1-6; CDR3aa: CASSSGQGARSPLHF; CDR3nt: TGTGCCAGCAGCTCGGGACAGGGGGCGCGATCACCCCTCCACTTT
d_gene: -; abundance: -; v_gene: TRBV28; j_gene: TRBJ2-7; CDR3aa: CASTRGQSPYEQYF; CDR3nt: TGTGCCAGCACTAGAGGACAATCCCCCTACGAGCAGTACTTC
d_gene: TRBD1; abundance: -; v_gene: TRBV6-5; j_gene: TRBJ1-2; CDR3aa: CASSYLRTGTYGYTF; CDR3nt: TGTGCCAGCAGTTACCTAAGGACAGGGACCTATGGCTACACCTTC
d_gene: TRBD2; abundance: -; v_gene: TRBV11-2; j_gene: TRBJ2-3; CDR3aa: CASSSNRTSGSLTDTQYF; CDR3nt: TGTGCCAGCAGTTCTAATCGTACTAGCGGGAGTCTCACAGATACGCAGTATTTT
d_gene: TRBD1; abundance: -; v_gene: TRBV4-2; j_gene: TRBJ2-1; CDR3aa: CASSQRTGGQYEQFF; CDR3nt: TGTGCCAGCAGCCAACGGACAGGGGGTCAGTATGAGCAGTTCTTC
d_gene: TRBD1; abundance: -; v_gene: TRBV9; j_gene: TRBJ1-2; CDR3aa: CASSIGGQENYGYTF; CDR3nt: TGTGCCAGCAGCATTGGGGGACAGGAGAACTATGGCTACACCTTC
d_gene: -; abundance: -; v_gene: TRBV6-2/TRBV6-3; j_gene: TRBJ1-1; CDR3aa: CASSSLTGGTGNTEAFF; CDR3nt: TGTGCCAGCAGTTCCCTGACCGGGGGTACAGGCAACACTGAAGCTTTCTTT
d_gene: -; abundance: few; v_gene: TRBV5-4; j_gene: TRBJ2-3; CDR3aa: CASSLGGPSTDTQYF; CDR3nt: TGTGCCAGCAGCTTAGGAGGGCCGAGCACAGATACGCAGTATTTT
d_gene: TRBD1; abundance: -; v_gene: TRBV20-1; j_gene: TRBJ1-1; CDR3aa: CSASGTGARAFF; CDR3nt: TGCAGTGCTAGTGGGACAGGGGCCCGGGCTTTCTTT
d_gene: -; abundance: -; v_gene: TRBV30; j_gene: TRBJ1-6; CDR3aa: CAWSKGLGSYNSPLHF; CDR3nt: TGTGCCTGGAGTAAGGGGCTTGGCTCCTATAATTCACCCCTCCACTTT
d_gene: -; abundance: -; v_gene: TRBV16; j_gene: TRBJ1-6; CDR3aa: CASSPKQTYNSPLHF; CDR3nt: TGTGCCAGCAGCCCAAAGCAGACATATAATTCACCCCTCCACTTT
d_gene: TRBD2; abundance: -; v_gene: TRBV9; j_gene: TRBJ2-1; CDR3aa: CASSVGLAVPHREQFF; CDR3nt: TGTGCCAGCAGCGTCGGACTAGCGGTTCCCCATCGGGAGCAGTTCTTC
d_gene: TRBD1; abundance: -; v_gene: TRBV12-3/TRBV12-4; j_gene: TRBJ1-1; CDR3aa: CASSRMGQMGAFF; CDR3nt: TGTGCCAGCAGCCGCATGGGACAGATGGGAGCTTTCTTT
d_gene: -; abundance: -; v_gene: TRBV21-1; j_gene: TRBJ2-7; CDR3aa: CASSKVQRLAGGYEQYF; CDR3nt: TGTGCCAGCAGCAAAGTACAGCGACTAGCGGGAGGCTACGAGCAGTACTTC
d_gene: TRBD1; abundance: -; v_gene: TRBV7-6; j_gene: TRBJ1-4; CDR3aa: CASSLDGTGDEKLFF; CDR3nt: TGTGCCAGCAGCTTAGATGGGACAGGGGATGAAAAACTGTTTTTT
d_gene: -; abundance: once; v_gene: TRBV27; j_gene: TRBJ1-1; CDR3aa: CASSLVGEGYTEAFF; CDR3nt: TGTGCCAGCAGTTTAGTTGGGGAGGGGTACACTGAAGCTTTCTTT
d_gene: -; abundance: -; v_gene: TRBV2; j_gene: TRBJ2-5; CDR3aa: CASGIDSQETQYF; CDR3nt: TGTGCCAGCGGAATTGACAGTCAAGAGACCCAGTACTTC
d_gene: -; abundance: -; v_gene: TRBV10-3; j_gene: TRBJ1-2; CDR3aa: CAISEKSGGYGYTF; CDR3nt: TGTGCCATCAGTGAGAAGAGTGGAGGGTATGGCTACACCTTC
d_gene: TRBD2; abundance: -; v_gene: TRBV19; j_gene: TRBJ2-1; CDR3aa: CASSPVSAGVPGEQFF; CDR3nt: TGTGCCAGTAGTCCCGTTTCAGCGGGGGTCCCCGGGGAGCAGTTCTTC
d_gene: TRBD1; abundance: -; v_gene: TRBV11-2; j_gene: TRBJ1-6; CDR3aa: CASSSMRRTGGHSPLHF; CDR3nt: TGTGCCAGCAGCTCAATGCGACGGACAGGGGGCCATTCACCCCTCCACTTT
d_gene: -; abundance: -; v_gene: TRBV2; j_gene: TRBJ1-4; CDR3aa: CASSEGGGVLEKLFF; CDR3nt: TGTGCCAGCAGTGAAGGAGGAGGGGTGCTCGAAAAACTGTTTTTT
d_gene: -; abundance: -; v_gene: TRBV19; j_gene: TRBJ1-2; CDR3aa: CASSIATTRGDGYTF; CDR3nt: TGTGCCAGTAGTATAGCCACGACCCGGGGGGATGGCTACACCTTC
d_gene: TRBD2; abundance: once; v_gene: TRBV4-2; j_gene: TRBJ2-1; CDR3aa: CASSLRTSGDEQFF; CDR3nt: TGTGCCAGCAGCCTCCGGACTAGCGGGGATGAGCAGTTCTTC
d_gene: -; abundance: -; v_gene: TRBV11-3; j_gene: TRBJ2-7; CDR3aa: CASSPGQLYEQYF; CDR3nt: TGTGCCAGCAGCCCCGGACAGCTCTACGAGCAGTACTTC
d_gene: -; abundance: -; v_gene: TRBV11-2; j_gene: TRBJ1-1; CDR3aa: CASSPGGPNTEAFF; CDR3nt: TGTGCCAGCAGCCCTGGCGGGCCTAACACTGAAGCTTTCTTT
d_gene: -; abundance: -; v_gene: TRBV27; j_gene: TRBJ1-2; CDR3aa: CASGRLLRGSVHGYTF; CDR3nt: TGTGCCAGCGGTCGGCTTCTAAGGGGTTCGGTGCATGGCTACACCTTC
d_gene: -; abundance: -; v_gene: TRBV19; j_gene: TRBJ1-1; CDR3aa: CASSPRGLDTEAFF; CDR3nt: TGTGCCAGTAGTCCCAGGGGCTTGGACACTGAAGCTTTCTTT
d_gene: TRBD1; abundance: -; v_gene: TRBV13; j_gene: TRBJ1-2; CDR3aa: CASSLAGGGYTF; CDR3nt: TGTGCCAGCAGCTTAGCAGGGGGCGGCTACACCTTC
d_gene: -; abundance: -; v_gene: TRBV5-4; j_gene: TRBJ2-1; CDR3aa: CASSFANEQFF; CDR3nt: TGTGCCAGCAGCTTTGCGAATGAGCAGTTCTTC
d_gene: -; abundance: -; v_gene: TRBV2; j_gene: TRBJ1-2; CDR3aa: CASRARQAFNYGYTF; CDR3nt: TGTGCCAGCAGGGCAAGACAGGCGTTTAACTATGGCTACACCTTC
d_gene: -; abundance: -; v_gene: TRBV14; j_gene: TRBJ2-7; CDR3aa: CASSQAGGIEQYF; CDR3nt: TGTGCCAGCAGCCAAGCTGGAGGGATCGAGCAGTACTTC
d_gene: -; abundance: -; v_gene: TRBV10-3; j_gene: TRBJ1-5; CDR3aa: CATLESGSNQPQHF; CDR3nt: TGTGCCACACTTGAGTCAGGGAGCAATCAGCCCCAGCATTTT
d_gene: TRBD1; abundance: -; v_gene: TRBV29-1; j_gene: TRBJ1-2; CDR3aa: CSVEEGQGAGGYTF; CDR3nt: TGCAGCGTTGAAGAGGGACAGGGGGCGGGTGGCTACACCTTC
d_gene: TRBD1; abundance: -; v_gene: TRBV29-1; j_gene: TRBJ1-2; CDR3aa: CSVYTTTGWVGYTF; CDR3nt: TGCAGCGTCTACACCACGACAGGGTGGGTAGGCTACACCTTC
d_gene: -; abundance: -; v_gene: TRBV15; j_gene: TRBJ2-1; CDR3aa: CATSEGREEEQFF; CDR3nt: TGTGCCACCAGCGAGGGCAGGGAGGAAGAGCAGTTCTTC
d_gene: TRBD1; abundance: -; v_gene: TRBV10-1; j_gene: TRBJ1-1; CDR3aa: CASSESTGVNTEAFF; CDR3nt: TGCGCCAGCAGTGAGTCGACAGGGGTGAACACTGAAGCTTTCTTT
d_gene: -; abundance: -; v_gene: TRBV28; j_gene: TRBJ2-1; CDR3aa: CASSMYNEQFF; CDR3nt: TGTGCCAGCAGCATGTACAATGAGCAGTTCTTC
d_gene: -; abundance: -; v_gene: TRBV10-3; j_gene: TRBJ1-1; CDR3aa: CAISPRDYTEAFF; CDR3nt: TGTGCCATCAGCCCCAGGGATTACACTGAAGCTTTCTTT
d_gene: -; abundance: once; v_gene: TRBV4-2; j_gene: TRBJ1-4; CDR3aa: CASSQAVGETNEKLFF; CDR3nt: TGTGCCAGCAGCCAAGCAGTTGGAGAGACTAATGAAAAACTGTTTTTT
d_gene: -; abundance: once; v_gene: TRBV27; j_gene: TRBJ1-1; CDR3aa: CASSSQQGHTEAFF; CDR3nt: TGTGCCAGCAGTTCCCAACAGGGCCACACTGAAGCTTTCTTT
d_gene: TRBD2; abundance: -; v_gene: TRBV5-1; j_gene: TRBJ2-7; CDR3aa: CASSSGLAGGPLYEQYF; CDR3nt: TGCGCCAGCAGCTCGGGACTAGCGGGGGGGCCTCTCTACGAGCAGTACTTC
d_gene: -; abundance: -; v_gene: TRBV19; j_gene: TRBJ1-5; CDR3aa: CASSIDGTIGTQPQHF; CDR3nt: TGTGCCAGTAGTATAGATGGGACAATAGGGACGCAGCCCCAGCATTTT
d_gene: -; abundance: -; v_gene: TRBV24-1; j_gene: TRBJ1-4; CDR3aa: CATSDGGEEEKLFF; CDR3nt: TGTGCCACCAGTGATGGGGGGGAGGAAGAAAAACTGTTTTTT
d_gene: TRBD1; abundance: -; v_gene: TRBV7-2; j_gene: TRBJ1-2; CDR3aa: CASSFGQGLNYGYTF; CDR3nt: TGTGCCAGCAGCTTCGGACAGGGGCTCAACTATGGCTACACCTTC
d_gene: -; abundance: -; v_gene: TRBV5-1; j_gene: TRBJ2-1; CDR3aa: CASSPGQNYDEQFF; CDR3nt: TGCGCCAGCAGCCCTGGACAGAATTACGATGAGCAGTTCTTC
d_gene: -; abundance: -; v_gene: TRBV19; j_gene: TRBJ2-3; CDR3aa: CASLAASTDTQYF; CDR3nt: TGTGCCAGCCTTGCGGCTAGCACAGATACGCAGTATTTT
d_gene: -; abundance: -; v_gene: TRBV7-2; j_gene: TRBJ1-5; CDR3aa: CASSPDISNQPQHF; CDR3nt: TGTGCCAGCAGCCCTGACATTAGCAATCAGCCCCAGCATTTT
d_gene: -; abundance: -; v_gene: TRBV1; j_gene: TRBJ2-7; CDR3aa: CTSSQDKGTGRYEQYF; CDR3nt: TGCACCAGCAGCCAAGATAAGGGAACAGGGCGTTACGAGCAGTACTTC